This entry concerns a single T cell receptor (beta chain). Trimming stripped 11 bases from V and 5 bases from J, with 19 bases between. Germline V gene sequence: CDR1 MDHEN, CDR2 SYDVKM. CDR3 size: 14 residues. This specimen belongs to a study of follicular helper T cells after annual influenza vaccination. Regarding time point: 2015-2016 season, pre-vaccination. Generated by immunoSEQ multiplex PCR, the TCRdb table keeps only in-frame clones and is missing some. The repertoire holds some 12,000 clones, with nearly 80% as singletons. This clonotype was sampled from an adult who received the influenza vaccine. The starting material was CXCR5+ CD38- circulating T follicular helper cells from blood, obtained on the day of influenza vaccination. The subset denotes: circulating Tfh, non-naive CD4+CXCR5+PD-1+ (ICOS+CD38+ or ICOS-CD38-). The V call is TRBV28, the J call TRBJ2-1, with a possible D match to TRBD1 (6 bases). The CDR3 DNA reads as TGTGCCGACGCCCGGGGACAAGATGACAATGAGCAGTTCTTC. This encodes CADARGQDDNEQFF. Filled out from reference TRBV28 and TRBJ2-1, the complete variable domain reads DVKVTQSSRYLVKRTGEKVFLECVQDMDHENMFWYRQDPGLGLRLIYFSYDVKMKEKGDIPEGYSVSREKKERFSLILESASTNQTSMYLCADARGQDDNEQFFGPGTRLTVL.